These 8 T cell receptor beta chains share one sample of origin, sequenced in a study of T cells in Graves' hyperthyroidism and ophthalmopathy. Template material for amplifying TCR beta CDR3 regions consisted of RNA transcripts. HTBI primers were the set used in a first-round RT-PCR of the TCR CDR3. One entry per CDR3 protein results from TCRdb running MiXCR on the multiplex PCR reads. The data show more than 300,000 distinct CDR3 sequences, roughly 15% seen once. Sequenced input: blood. Source of these receptors: a woman under 40 with Graves' hyperthyroidism that later progressed to Graves' ophthalmopathy.

Worth noting for this clonotype: A much larger clone differs by one base, so this may be a read error. The V call is TRBV12-3 or TRBV12-4, the J call TRBJ2-1; D is unclear. The CDR3 is 13 amino acids. The CDR3 loop is CASSPGSYNEQLF. For the CDR3, the DNA is TGTGCCAGCAGTCCGGGCTCCTACAATGAGCAGCTCTTC.

This clonotype was counted many times. The rearrangement uses TRBV6-5 and TRBJ1-2; a possible D gene is TRBD1 (5 bases). Between the trimmed V and J ends, which lost 2 bases and 0 bases, there was a span of 22 bases. From germline, CDR1 is MNHEY and CDR2 SVGAGI. The CDR3 extends over 19 amino acids. CDR3 bases: TGTGCCAGCAGTTACATTCCGGGGCCGGTACATAAAGCTAACTATGGCTACACCTTC. Protein product: CASSYIPGPVHKANYGYTF.

This clonotype was seen ten or more times. This rearrangement joins TRBV7-9 to TRBJ2-2; 9 bases are a match to TRBD1. This CDR3 region has 15 residues. Germline CDR1 reads SEHNR; CDR2 reads FQNEAQ (reference sequence). Germline trimming cut 5 bases from V and 4 bases from J; bases unmatched to any gene: 5. Here the CDR3 reads CASSAGQGRTGELFF. As DNA, the CDR3 is TGTGCCAGCAGCGCTGGACAGGGGCGCACCGGGGAGCTGTTTTTT.

This clonotype has ten or more counts. The chain carries TRBV2 and TRBJ1-2; weak D call: TRBD1 (5 bases). Trimming stripped 5 bases from V and 5 bases from J, with 15 bases between. This CDR3 is built from 14 residues. Germline V CDR1 and CDR2: SNHLY, FYNNEI. In DNA form, the CDR3 reads TGTGCCAGCAGTTCGGACACGGGAAGATATGGCTACACCTTC. It specifies CASSSDTGRYGYTF.

This rearrangement joins TRBV4-1 to TRBJ2-7, with 9 bases aligning to TRBD1. Germline lookup yields CDR1 MGHRA and CDR2 YSYEKL. With 4 bases clipped from V and 5 bases from J, the junction kept 9 bases outside the gene matches. This CDR3 comprises 15 residues. The CDR3 nucleotides are TGCGCCAGCAGCCTAGGTACGACAGGGGGGAACGAGCAGTACTTC. This encodes CASSLGTTGGNEQYF.

This clonotype showed up many times. The chain has TRBV28 and TRBJ2-7; the match to TRBD2 covers 8 bases. The CDR3 has 19 amino acids. Germline V gene sequence: CDR1 MDHEN, CDR2 SYDVKM. Trimming cost V 1 base and J 1 base; bases outside gene matches: 15. The CDR3 here is CASSLLATAGTRLSYEQYF. The CDR3 DNA reads TGTGCCAGCAGTTTATTGGCGACAGCCGGGACTAGACTATCCTACGAGCAGTACTTC.

This clonotype was seen ten or more times. V usage is TRBV5-1 and J usage is TRBJ2-2, with D unresolved. Germline V CDR1 and CDR2: SGHRS, YFSETQ. This CDR3 region has 13 residues. Trimming removed 0 bases from V and 4 bases from J, with 4 bases in between. The CDR3 DNA is TGCGCCAGCAGCTTGGGGAGCACCGGGGAGCTGTTTTTT. Its translation is CASSLGSTGELFF.

This chain joins TRBV28 and TRBJ2-2, with no clear D. Looked up from germline, CDR1 is MDHEN and CDR2 is SYDVKM. Trimming pared 5 bases from V and 1 base from J, leaving 14 bases between. The length of the CDR3 is 16 residues. For the CDR3, the DNA is TGTGCCAGCAGTGTATTAGGAGATATGAACACCGGGGAGCTGTTTTTT. Translated: CASSVLGDMNTGELFF.